This entry lists 21 T cell receptor beta chains sequenced from one sample in a study of blood T cell repertoires in COVID-19. TCRdb's copy holds only in-frame clones and misses some; the assay was immunoSEQ multiplex PCR. This sample carries roughly 200,000 clones, 85% of them seen once, and the ten largest clones take around 20%. The source material was PBMCs or T cells enriched from blood (not recorded which). The receptor set was obtained from a man aged 40-49 years who had recovered from COVID-19.

The chain links TRBV28 to TRBJ1-2; D call uncertain. This CDR3 has 13 residues. Trimming stripped 7 bases from V and 7 bases from J, with 16 bases between. CDR1 is MDHEN and CDR2 is SYDVKM in the germline V gene. CDR3 coding DNA: TGTGCCAGCACCCCTCGGGAGCCTCGTGGCTACACCTTC. Its protein product is CASTPREPRGYTF.

This sequence joins TRBV5-4 and TRBJ2-2; TRBD2 matches at 7 bases. From germline, CDR1 is SGHNT and CDR2 YYREEE (reference sequence). V shed 3 bases and J 2 bases; nucleotides not matched to a gene: 7. There are 16 residues in the CDR3. The CDR3 coding sequence is TGTGCCAGCAGCTCCCCGGCGGGAGTAAACACCGGGGAGCTGTTTTTT. Translated, it gives CASSSPAGVNTGELFF.

The chain carries TRBV24-1 and TRBJ2-7; a possible D gene is TRBD2 (5 bases). The CDR3 runs to 16 residues. Trimming stripped 11 bases from V and 2 bases from J, with 24 bases between. Germline V CDR1 and CDR2: KGHDR, SFDVKD. CDR3 nucleotide sequence: TGTGCCATTTTAGAGGTGCTAGCTGTAAATCCCTACGAGCAGTACTTC. Residues: CAILEVLAVNPYEQYF.

This chain connects TRBV6-1 to TRBJ2-7; 7 nucleotides agree with TRBD1. CDR3 length: 15 amino acids. The J segment lost 2 bases and the V segment lost 2 bases, leaving 6 bases of the junction unmatched. Per germline, CDR1 MNHNS and CDR2 SASEGT. The CDR3 spells CASSEIRTGTYEQYF. DNA of the CDR3: TGTGCCAGCAGTGAAATCCGGACAGGAACCTACGAGCAGTACTTC.

The chain has TRBV12-3 or TRBV12-4 and TRBJ1-2; possible D gene TRBD1, 6 bases. The CDR3 is made up of 12 amino acids. The V end was cut by 6 bases, the J end by 2 bases, with 7 bases between. CDR3 region: CASRGQNYGYTF. The DNA for the CDR3 is TGTGCCAGCAGAGGACAGAACTATGGCTACACCTTC.

The rearrangement uses TRBV12-5 and TRBJ2-1; 7 nucleotides align to TRBD2. Germline lookup yields CDR1 LGHNT and CDR2 FRNRAP. The CDR3 has 15 amino acids. The junction had 7 bases not matched to a gene; V was cut back by 3 bases and J by 5 bases. The CDR3 sequence is CASGFIAGGHNEQFF. DNA for the CDR3: TGTGCTAGTGGTTTCATAGCGGGCGGACACAATGAGCAGTTCTTC.

The chain is built from TRBV15 and TRBJ2-3; D is unresolved. V was clipped by 4 bases and J by 6 bases, with 8 bases between them. The germline V gene has CDR1 LNHNV and CDR2 YYDKDF (reference sequence). The CDR3 covers 12 residues. CDR3 residues: CATSIQRDTQYF. The CDR3 DNA reads as TGTGCCACCAGCATCCAGAGGGATACGCAGTATTTT. Full variable domain (remainder filled in from reference TRBV15 and TRBJ2-3): DAMVIQNPRYQVTQFGKPVTLSCSQTLNHNVMYWYQQKSSQAPKLLFHYYDKDFNNEADTPDNFQSRRPNTSFCFLDIRSPGLGDTAMYLCATSIQRDTQYFGPGTRLTVL.

As regards this clone: A junction end diverges from the germline sequence, so it may reflect a read error. The J gene is TRBJ1-2, the V gene TRBV7-9; 7 bases align to TRBD1. Germline V lookup: CDR1 SEHNR, CDR2 FQNEAQ (reference sequence). The CDR3 is 15 amino acids. CDR3 DNA: TGTGCCAGCAGTTTTCATGGACAGGTTAACTATGACTACACCTTC. Translation gives CASSFHGQVNYDYTF. Variable domain in full (rest from reference TRBV7-9 and TRBJ1-2): DTGVSQNPRHKITKRGQNVTFRCDPISEHNRLYWYRQTLGQGPEFLTYFQNEAQLEKSRLLSDRFSAERPKGSFSTLEIQRTEQGDSAMYLCASSFHGQVNYDYTFGSGTRLTVV.

The V and J genes are TRBV2 and TRBJ2-2, with TRBD2 matching over 11 bases. V was clipped by 5 bases and J by 4 bases; unmatched bases: 3. The CDR3 loop spans 15 amino acids. Germline CDR1 and CDR2: SNHLY and FYNNEI. CDR3 residues: CASSTSGSSTGELFF. The CDR3 DNA follows: TGTGCCAGCAGTACTAGCGGGAGTAGCACCGGGGAGCTGTTTTTT.

This chain connects TRBV24-1 to TRBJ2-1; D not certain. Germline CDR1 reads KGHDR; CDR2 reads SFDVKD. The V end was cut by 0 bases, the J end by 15 bases, with 8 bases between. The CDR3 is 11 residues long. The CDR3 sequence: CATSDLLSWFF. CDR3 nucleotide sequence: TGTGCCACCAGTGATTTGCTGAGTTGGTTCTTC.

This chain joins TRBV24-1 and TRBJ2-2; tentatively, D is TRBD2 (6 bases). The length of the CDR3 is 14 residues. In germline, CDR1 is KGHDR, CDR2 SFDVKD. The V end lost 1 base, the J end lost 7 bases, and 9 bases lay between the germline ends. The CDR3 loop reads CATSDFRGSGELFF. The CDR3 DNA is TGTGCCACCAGTGATTTCCGGGGGAGCGGGGAGCTGTTTTTT.

The chain links TRBV10-1 to TRBJ1-1; D perhaps matches TRBD1 (6 bases). V was cut by 6 bases and J by 5 bases, with 19 bases left in between. The CDR3 extends over 15 amino acids. In germline, CDR1 is WNHNN, CDR2 SYGVQD (reference sequence). CDR3 sequence reads: CASSRTAGTGTEAFF. CDR3 nucleotide sequence: TGCGCCAGCAGCCGGACAGCGGGGACGGGGACTGAAGCTTTCTTT.

This sequence joins TRBV30 and TRBJ2-7, with a possible D match to TRBD1 (6 bases). Looked up from germline, CDR1 is GTSNPN and CDR2 is SVGIG (reference sequence). The CDR3 contains 16 residues. V shed 0 bases and J shed 4 bases, with 19 bases lying between them. CDR3 in DNA: TGTGCCTGGAGTGTACGGTCAGGGGATTACCTTTACGAGCAGTACTTC. It codes for CAWSVRSGDYLYEQYF.

The chain combines TRBV5-1 with TRBJ2-7; D remains ambiguous. V lost 0 bases and J 3 bases, leaving 13 bases between the germline ends. The CDR3 runs 15 residues. CDR1 is SGHRS, CDR2 YFSETQ, per germline. This CDR3 is CASSLGSSVVYEQYF. The CDR3 DNA sequence: TGCGCCAGCAGCTTGGGGTCGTCGGTAGTCTACGAGCAGTACTTC.

This clone was counted once. The same CDR3 can be traced to other DNA sequences in this sample. V usage is TRBV18 and J usage is TRBJ2-5; possibly TRBD2 for D (7 bases). The V gene lost 3 bases and the J gene lost 4 bases, with 9 bases spanning the gap. Germline-derived CDR1 and CDR2 are KGHSH and LQKENI. The CDR3 totals 13 residues. CDR3: CASSPGGRETQYF. CDR3 bases: TGTGCCAGCTCACCGGGGGGGCGAGAGACCCAGTACTTC. The full variable domain, in which reference TRBV18 and TRBJ2-5 provide the parts outside the CDR3, is NAGVMQNPRHLVRRRGQEARLRCSPMKGHSHVYWYRQLPEEGLKFMVYLQKENIIDESGMPKERFSAEFPKEGPSILRIQQVVRGDSAAYFCASSPGGRETQYFGPGTRLLVL.

The chain links TRBV14 to TRBJ2-2, with 11 bases fitting TRBD2. The CDR3 contains 16 residues. Per germline, CDR1 SGHDN and CDR2 FVKESK. The V and J ends lost 1 base and 4 bases, in that order; junction bases with no gene match: 2. The CDR3 here is CASSQVSGRATGELFF. The CDR3 DNA reads as TGTGCCAGCAGCCAAGTTAGCGGGAGGGCCACCGGGGAGCTGTTTTTT. Combining the CDR3 with reference TRBV14 and TRBJ2-2 gives the whole variable domain EAGVTQFPSHSVIEKGQTVTLRCDPISGHDNLYWYRRVMGKEIKFLLHFVKESKQDESGMPNNRFLAERTGGTYSTLKVQPAELEDSGVYFCASSQVSGRATGELFFGEGSRLTVL.

The chain links TRBV19 to TRBJ1-2; TRBD1 agrees at 10 bases. After removal of 6 bases from V and 4 bases from J, the junction contained 5 bases not matched to a gene. Germline V lookup: CDR1 LNHDA, CDR2 SQIVND (reference sequence). The CDR3 is 14 residues long. In DNA form, the CDR3 reads TGTGCCAGTAGCCCGGGACAGGGGACCTATGGCTACACCTTC. Protein product: CASSPGQGTYGYTF. The variable domain in full, completed from reference TRBV19 and TRBJ1-2, reads DGGITQSPKYLFRKEGQNVTLSCEQNLNHDAMYWYRQDPGQGLRLIYYSQIVNDFQKGDIAEGYSVSREKKESFPLTVTSAQKNPTAFYLCASSPGQGTYGYTFGSGTRLTVV.

V and J are TRBV18 and TRBJ1-3, with no clear D. This CDR3 contains 16 residues. V lost 2 bases to trimming and J lost 0 bases, with 11 bases between them. In germline, CDR1 is KGHSH, CDR2 LQKENI. The CDR3 nucleotides read TGTGCCAGCTCACCAGAAGCGCGGCTCTCTGGAAACACCATATATTTT. Encoded protein: CASSPEARLSGNTIYF.

This clone occurred many times. The chain combines TRBV27 with TRBJ2-7; D is undetermined. CDR1 is MNHEY, CDR2 SMNVEV, per germline (reference sequence). This CDR3 has 11 amino acids. The ends were cut back, 6 bases at V and 0 bases at J, with 3 bases in the middle. CDR3 in amino acids: CASSSSYEQYF. CDR3 DNA: TGTGCCAGCAGCTCCTCCTACGAGCAGTACTTC.

The chain uses TRBV7-2 and TRBJ2-2, with 7 bases that match TRBD2. Germline CDR1 reads SGHTA; CDR2 reads FQGNSA. The V segment lost 3 bases and the J segment 1 base; nucleotides outside the gene matches: 5. The CDR3 is 16 residues long. As DNA, the CDR3 is TGTGCCAGCAGCTTGTTCGCTAGCGGGAACACCGGGGAGCTGTTTTTT. It is translated as CASSLFASGNTGELFF.

This chain connects TRBV30 to TRBJ2-7; 7 bases agree with TRBD1. CDR1 is GTSNPN and CDR2 is SVGIG in the germline V gene (reference sequence). The CDR3 sequence is 14 residues long. V lost 4 bases and J lost 2; bases outside the gene matches: 8. The CDR3: CAWTFRDSTYEQYF. CDR3 in DNA: TGTGCCTGGACCTTTCGGGACAGCACCTACGAGCAGTACTTC.